Reported below is one T cell receptor beta chain. This same CDR3 is encoded by further DNA sequences in the sample. Method: immunoSEQ multiplex PCR; TCRdb's copy keeps in-frame clones and lacks some. The profile shows more than 95,000 clones, around three quarters of them singletons. The data were obtained in a study of blood T cell repertoires in COVID-19. Turning to the study itself: Sites across the United States, Italy and Spain contributed samples from acute and convalescent COVID-19. Sample material is recorded as cDNA or gDNA derived from T cells, B-cell-depleted T cells, or PBMCs.

CDR3 length: 13 residues. The ends were cut back, 1 base at V and 3 bases at J, with 3 bases in the middle. Germline CDR1 reads SGHDN; CDR2 reads FVKESK. This chain links TRBV14 with TRBJ2-2, with D hard to call. Source material: peripheral blood. The TCR comes from a man between 70 and 80 years old with acute or convalescent COVID-19. The CDR3 loop reads CASSQADTGELFF. DNA of the CDR3: TGTGCCAGCAGCCAAGCGGACACCGGGGAGCTGTTTTTT. Full variable domain (remainder filled in from reference TRBV14 and TRBJ2-2): EAGVTQFPSHSVIEKGQTVTLRCDPISGHDNLYWYRRVMGKEIKFLLHFVKESKQDESGMPNNRFLAERTGGTYSTLKVQPAELEDSGVYFCASSQADTGELFFGEGSRLTVL.